These T cell receptor beta chains were read from a single sample in a study of shared clonotypes between healthy human individuals. The assay was immunoSEQ multiplex PCR, and TCRdb's table has in-frame clones only and misses some. Of more than 2 million clones detected, 90% to 95% appear once; the ten largest clones hold 0.13%. The source material was naive CD4+ T cells sorted from blood. The receptors shown here come from a young man in good health. Each CDR3 is given with its conserved first and last residue. Each record gives: CDR3 DNA, CDR3 protein, J gene, D gene, V gene, clone size. The D gene is left open where the match is weak. Clone size appears in some rows only: once, few, many, or a class for an expanded clone.

TGTGCCAGCAGGAAACAGGGAAACGAGGCTGAAGCTTTCTTT | CASRKQGNEAEAFF | TRBJ1-1 | - | TRBV6-5 | -
TGCGCCAGCAGAGACCCGACTAGCGGGAGCGCAGATACGCAGTATTTT | CASRDPTSGSADTQYF | TRBJ2-3 | TRBD2 | TRBV10-1 | -
TGTGCCTGGAGCCAGACTATAAATGAGCAGTTCTTC | CAWSQTINEQFF | TRBJ2-1 | - | TRBV30 | -
TGTGCCAGCTCACCATTCCCCAGGACTGGGGGTACGCAGTATTTT | CASSPFPRTGGTQYF | TRBJ2-3 | - | TRBV18 | once
TGTGCCAGCAGCTTGGCTGGTTCGGCAGAAGAGACCCAGTACTTC | CASSLAGSAEETQYF | TRBJ2-5 | - | TRBV5-6 | once
TGCGCCAGCAGGTCGGGACACCCAACTTTGTACAATGAGCAGTTCTTC | CASRSGHPTLYNEQFF | TRBJ2-1 | - | TRBV5-1 | -
TGTGCCTGGAGCGCGGACAGGGGGGTAAGCAATCAGCCCCAGCATTTT | CAWSADRGVSNQPQHF | TRBJ1-5 | TRBD1 | TRBV30 | once
TGCGCCAGCATGGGGGCCCGGAACACTGAAGCTTTCTTT | CASMGARNTEAFF | TRBJ1-1 | - | TRBV5-1 | -
TGTGCCAGCAGGACAGGGGGCCCTAATGAAAAACTGTTTTTT | CASRTGGPNEKLFF | TRBJ1-4 | TRBD1 | TRBV28 | -
TGCGCCAGCAGTGAGTCAAAGCTAGCGGCAGATACGCAGTATTTT | CASSESKLAADTQYF | TRBJ2-3 | TRBD2 | TRBV10-1 | -
TGTGCCAGCAGGGGTGCAGGGTTTTGGACTGAAGCTTTCTTT | CASRGAGFWTEAFF | TRBJ1-1 | - | TRBV6-5 | -
TGTGCCAGTAGTTCCCCAAGGGCGGGCCGCTATGGCTACACCTTC | CASSSPRAGRYGYTF | TRBJ1-2 | - | TRBV19 | -
TGTGCCAGCAGCACATCGGACAGGCGGGACTATATGAACACTGAAGCTTTCTTT | CASSTSDRRDYMNTEAFF | TRBJ1-1 | - | TRBV21-1 | -
TGTGCCAGTAGTTCGGGACAGTCCTCCTACGAGCAGTACTTC | CASSSGQSSYEQYF | TRBJ2-7 | TRBD1 | TRBV19 | -
TGTGCCACCAGGACAGGGACCTACGAGCAGTACTTC | CATRTGTYEQYF | TRBJ2-7 | TRBD1 | TRBV28 | -
TGTGCCAGCAGCTTAGGGCAGGGAACAGCCTATGGCTACACCTTC | CASSLGQGTAYGYTF | TRBJ1-2 | - | TRBV7-9 | -
TGCAGCCTCACTAGTCCGGGGAACATAGCTTTCTTT | CSLTSPGNIAFF | TRBJ1-1 | - | TRBV29-1 | -
TGTGCCAGCAGTTTAAACAGGCTCCTGGGCACTGAAGCTTTCTTT | CASSLNRLLGTEAFF | TRBJ1-1 | - | TRBV28 | once
TGTGCCAGCAGATCGGCGGGGGAAGTAATCACTGAAGCTTTCTTT | CASRSAGEVITEAFF | TRBJ1-1 | - | TRBV6-5 | -
TGTGCCAGCAGTCCATCAGGGAGGGGTGTTCAGCCCCAGCATTTT | CASSPSGRGVQPQHF | TRBJ1-5 | - | TRBV25-1 | -
TGCGCCAGCAGGGTAGCGGGGGGAAGCTACGAGCAGTACTTC | CASRVAGGSYEQYF | TRBJ2-7 | TRBD2 | TRBV10-2 | -
TGCGCCAGCAGCAGGAGAGGACAGGGAACACAAGAGACCCAGTACTTC | CASSRRGQGTQETQYF | TRBJ2-5 | TRBD1 | TRBV5-1 | -
TGCGCCAGCAATAACTTAGTCGGGCAGGGATTTGGGAATGAGCAGTTCTTC | CASNNLVGQGFGNEQFF | TRBJ2-1 | - | TRBV5-1 | -
TGTGCCAGCAGCCTGGGGACTAGCGGCTCCCAAGAGACCCAGTACTTC | CASSLGTSGSQETQYF | TRBJ2-5 | TRBD2 | TRBV13 | -
TGTGCCAGCGTCGCACGGGGTAGGAGAAGCTCCTATAATTCACCCCTCCACTTT | CASVARGRRSSYNSPLHF | TRBJ1-6 | - | TRBV6-4 | -